One sample yielded the 31 T cell receptor beta chains listed below, sequenced in a study of cytomegalovirus exposure and HLA in healthy donors. Use of 60 Vbeta and 13 Jbeta primers characterized the PCR. Only in-frame clones appear in the TCRdb table, and some are missing; sequencing was by immunoSEQ multiplex PCR. The sample includes some 140,000 clones, approximately 74% of them seen just once. Sequencing was carried out using PBMCs. All receptors derive from a man aged 18-30 years in good health and CMV-seropositive.

The J gene is TRBJ2-1, the V gene TRBV27; 11 positions match TRBD2. The germline gives CDR1 MNHEY, CDR2 SMNVEV (reference sequence). V was pared by 5 bases and J by 7 bases, with 10 bases of the junction left unmatched. The CDR3 is made up of 16 amino acids. CDR3 in amino acids: CASSPLTSGSRNEQFF. The DNA of the CDR3 is TGTGCCAGCAGTCCCCTCACTAGCGGGAGTCGGAATGAGCAGTTCTTC.

The chain combines TRBV29-1 with TRBJ2-3; D perhaps matches TRBD2 (5 bases). V lost 5 bases and J 5 bases, leaving 17 bases between the germline ends. In germline, CDR1 is SQVTM, CDR2 ANQGSEA. The CDR3 extends over 14 amino acids. DNA of the CDR3: TGCAGCGTTTCTGACCCGGGGTCTGGAGATACGCAGTATTTT. Its translation: CSVSDPGSGDTQYF.

V and J are TRBV21-1 and TRBJ1-3. TRBV21-1 is labeled a pseudogene. The CDR3 extends over 14 amino acids. Here the CDR3 DNA reads TGTGCCAGCAGCACGGTTCTTTCTGGAAACACCATATATTTT. It is translated as CASSTVLSGNTIYF.

J is TRBJ2-3 and V is TRBV5-1; 10 positions match TRBD1. Germline V gene sequence: CDR1 SGHRS, CDR2 YFSETQ. The CDR3 length is 15 residues. After removal of 0 bases from V and 5 bases from J, the junction contained 3 bases not matched to a gene. For the CDR3, the DNA is TGCGCCAGCAGCTTGGGGGGACAGGGGCAAGATACGCAGTATTTT. This encodes CASSLGGQGQDTQYF.

This clone has just a few counts. V usage is TRBV4-2 and J usage is TRBJ2-7; D ambiguous. Trimming removed 1 base from V and 0 bases from J, with 7 bases in between. Germline CDR1 is LGHNA and CDR2 is YNFKEQ. The CDR3 consists of 14 residues. The CDR3 reads CASSQGGSSYEQYF. Written as DNA, the CDR3 is TGTGCCAGCAGCCAAGGAGGCAGCTCCTACGAGCAGTACTTC.

The V gene is TRBV6-1, the J gene TRBJ1-5; D call uncertain. The CDR3 spans 14 residues. Trimming removed 6 bases at V and 0 bases at J, with 9 bases between. Germline CDR1 is MNHNS and CDR2 is SASEGT. CDR3 residues: CASRHSDSNQPQHF. Written as DNA, the CDR3 is TGTGCCAGCAGACACAGTGATAGCAATCAGCCCCAGCATTTT.

The gene calls are TRBV5-4 and TRBJ1-1; 7 bases agree with TRBD1. Losses at the gene ends were 2 bases for V and 5 bases for J; bases not matched to a gene: 9. The CDR3 length is 15 residues. Germline V gives CDR1 SGHNT, CDR2 YYREEE (reference sequence). The CDR3, as DNA: TGTGCCAGCAGCTTTACAGGGGCGGGAGGGACTGAAGCTTTCTTT. Protein: CASSFTGAGGTEAFF.

This clone has a single count. This sequence joins TRBV27 and TRBJ1-5, with 8 bases fitting TRBD1. This CDR3 region has 14 residues. Germline values: CDR1 MNHEY, CDR2 SMNVEV (reference sequence). The junction had 8 bases not matched to a gene; V was cut back by 5 bases and J by 8 bases. This CDR3 is CASSALGQGEPQHF. The CDR3 region has the DNA TGTGCCAGCAGTGCGCTAGGACAGGGAGAGCCCCAGCATTTT.

The rearrangement links TRBV6-1 to TRBJ1-3; D is perhaps TRBD1 (6 bases). Trimming left V 8 bases short and J 4 bases short, with 12 bases between. The CDR3 sequence is 13 residues long. CDR1 and CDR2 (germline): MNHNS, SASEGT. DNA of the CDR3: TGTGCCAGCGGACAGTCTGGGGGAAACACCATATATTTT. Its protein product is CASGQSGGNTIYF.

V gene TRBV30 combines with J gene TRBJ2-7; TRBD2 agrees at 13 bases. The CDR3 sequence is 14 residues long. The germline V gene has CDR1 GTSNPN and CDR2 SVGIG (reference sequence). The V gene end was trimmed by 5 bases and the J gene end by 4 bases; junction bases not matched to a gene: 5. The CDR3 loop reads CAWARLAGGYEQYF. DNA for the CDR3: TGTGCCTGGGCCCGACTAGCGGGAGGATACGAGCAGTACTTC.

V and J are TRBV5-1 and TRBJ1-2; D ambiguous. Germline lookup yields CDR1 SGHRS and CDR2 YFSETQ. V lost 4 bases, J lost 2 bases, and 9 bases lay in between. The CDR3 sequence is 13 residues long. The chain's CDR3 is CASSLDTNYGYTF. CDR3 nucleotides: TGCGCCAGCAGCCTCGACACGAACTATGGCTACACCTTC.

The rearrangement joins TRBV28 to TRBJ2-1; TRBD2 matches 7 bases. V lost 5 bases, J lost 6 bases, and 13 bases stayed unmatched. This CDR3 comprises 16 residues. Germline V CDR1 and CDR2: MDHEN, SYDVKM. CDR3 coding DNA: TGTGCCAGCAGTCTTATGAGCGGGATTTGGGGCAATGAGCAGTTCTTC. It codes for CASSLMSGIWGNEQFF. The complete variable domain, with remaining parts taken from reference TRBV28 and TRBJ2-1, reads DVKVTQSSRYLVKRTGEKVFLECVQDMDHENMFWYRQDPGLGLRLIYFSYDVKMKEKGDIPEGYSVSREKKERFSLILESASTNQTSMYLCASSLMSGIWGNEQFFGPGTRLTVL.

This clone was seen a handful of times. The chain is built from TRBV19 and TRBJ1-1; no clear D gene. The V end was cut by 7 bases, the J end by 2 bases, with 11 bases between. The CDR3 covers 13 residues. Germline V gene sequence: CDR1 LNHDA, CDR2 SQIVND (reference sequence). The CDR3 region has the DNA TGTGCCAGTAACCCGGAGGTAAACACTGAAGCTTTCTTT. As protein: CASNPEVNTEAFF.

The chain joins TRBV6-5 to TRBJ2-3; no firm D call. Germline V gene lookup returns CDR1 MNHEY and CDR2 SVGAGI. V lost 2 bases to trimming and J lost 0 bases, with 6 bases between them. The CDR3 extends over 14 amino acids. The CDR3 loop reads CASSYGRSTDTQYF. In DNA form, the CDR3 reads TGTGCCAGCAGTTACGGCAGAAGCACAGATACGCAGTATTTT.

This clone was observed a few times. This chain uses TRBV2 with TRBJ2-2; D possibly corresponds to TRBD1 (6 bases). CDR1 and CDR2 from the germline V gene are SNHLY and FYNNEI. The ends were cut back, 4 bases at V and 1 base at J, with 10 bases in the middle. The CDR3 covers 15 residues. DNA of the CDR3: TGTGCCAGCAGTGCACAGGGCGGGAACACCGGGGAGCTGTTTTTT. Its translation: CASSAQGGNTGELFF.

Comments on this clone: The same CDR3 can be traced to other DNA sequences in this sample. The rearrangement links TRBV4-2 to TRBJ2-5, with 7 positions matching TRBD2. CDR1 is LGHNA and CDR2 is YNFKEQ in the germline V gene. The CDR3 contains 15 residues. V lost 2 bases, J lost 2 bases, and 5 bases stayed unmatched. CDR3 sequence: CASSQSAGVQETQYF. Here the CDR3 DNA reads TGTGCCAGCAGCCAATCGGCGGGAGTACAAGAGACCCAGTACTTC.

The chain uses TRBV2 and TRBJ2-2, with TRBD1 matching 9 bases. The V gene end was trimmed by 7 bases and the J gene end by 5 bases; junction bases not matched to a gene: 8. The germline V gene encodes CDR1 SNHLY and CDR2 FYNNEI. The CDR3 has 15 residues. In DNA, the CDR3 is TGTGCCAGCATACCGGGACAGGGAGCAACCGGGGAGCTGTTTTTT. Translation: CASIPGQGATGELFF.

The chain combines TRBV28 with TRBJ1-2, with TRBD1 as a possible D gene (6 bases). Trimming shortened V by 7 bases and J by 4 bases, and 10 bases separated the two germline ends. Germline V CDR1 and CDR2: MDHEN, SYDVKM. This CDR3 has 12 residues. CDR3 nucleotides: TGTGCCAGCAAGGGGGGGATCTATGGCTACACCTTC. As protein: CASKGGIYGYTF.

V usage is TRBV27 and J usage is TRBJ2-3; possibly TRBD2 for D (6 bases). CDR3 size: 15 residues. The ends were cut back, 7 bases at V and 2 bases at J, with 16 bases in the middle. CDR1 MNHEY and CDR2 SMNVEV come from the germline V gene (reference sequence). Written as DNA, the CDR3 is TGTGCCAGCAATTTCCTCCGGGAGACCACAGATACGCAGTATTTT. Its protein product is CASNFLRETTDTQYF.

The chain has TRBV20-1 and TRBJ1-1; unclear D gene. Germline V lookup: CDR1 DFQATT, CDR2 SNEGSKA (reference sequence). The CDR3 sequence is 11 residues long. V lost 7 bases to trimming and J lost 0 bases, with 6 bases between them. CDR3 protein: CSVGVNTEAFF. The CDR3 DNA reads as TGCAGTGTAGGAGTGAACACTGAAGCTTTCTTT.

The chain employs TRBV7-2 and TRBJ2-2; 7 positions agree with TRBD2. This CDR3 comprises 14 residues. The germline CDR1 and CDR2 sequences are SGHTA and FQGNSA. V was clipped by 1 base and J by 7 bases; unmatched bases: 3. CDR3 in DNA: TGTGCCAGCAGCTTAGTTCGGGAGGTCGGGGAGCTGTTTTTT. Translated: CASSLVREVGELFF.

The J gene is TRBJ2-3, the V gene TRBV5-1, with a possible D match to TRBD1 (5 bases). The CDR3 has 14 residues. V was clipped by 4 bases and J by 4 bases, with 13 bases between them. Germline V lookup: CDR1 SGHRS, CDR2 YFSETQ. The CDR3 DNA sequence: TGCGCCAGCAGCCTTAGGACATTTCCAGATACGCAGTATTTT. Protein: CASSLRTFPDTQYF.

The chain combines TRBV2 with TRBJ1-2, with a tentative D call TRBD1 (6 bases). Germline V gene sequence: CDR1 SNHLY, CDR2 FYNNEI. This CDR3 is built from 14 residues. V was pared by 3 bases and J by 4 bases, with 12 bases between. CDR3: CASSELRGIYGYTF. The CDR3 DNA reads TGTGCCAGCAGTGAGCTAAGGGGGATCTATGGCTACACCTTC.

The count of this clone is one. The V and J genes are TRBV4-2 and TRBJ2-1, with TRBD1 matching over 11 bases. Germline trimming cut 0 bases from V and 0 bases from J; bases unmatched to any gene: 10. The CDR3 sequence is 20 residues long. CDR1 is LGHNA and CDR2 is YNFKEQ in the germline V gene. CDR3 DNA: TGTGCCAGCAGCCAAGATCGGGACAGGGGGGTTGGGGGCTCCTACAATGAGCAGTTCTTC. This translates into CASSQDRDRGVGGSYNEQFF.

The rearrangement uses TRBV10-3 and TRBJ2-1, with TRBD2 matching 8 bases. This CDR3 contains 13 residues. CDR1 and CDR2 from the germline V gene are ENHRY and SYGVKD. Unmatched junction bases numbered 4, after V lost 6 bases and J lost 6 bases. In nucleotides, the CDR3 is TGTGCCATCAGGCCCGGGACTAGCAATGAGCAGTTCTTC. It yields the protein CAIRPGTSNEQFF.

The chain couples TRBV30 to TRBJ1-1, with TRBD1 matching over 9 bases. The length of the CDR3 is 13 residues. From germline, CDR1 is GTSNPN and CDR2 SVGIG (reference sequence). The V gene end was trimmed by 5 bases and the J gene end by 3 bases; junction bases not matched to a gene: 4. This chain's CDR3 is CAWGWTGDTEAFF. The CDR3 region has the DNA TGTGCCTGGGGTTGGACAGGGGACACTGAAGCTTTCTTT.

The J gene is TRBJ1-1, the V gene TRBV6-4; D is possibly TRBD1 (5 bases). V lost 0 bases and J lost 4, with 9 bases in between. Per the germline V gene, CDR1 is MRHNA and CDR2 is SNTAGT. This CDR3 has 14 amino acids. CDR3 nucleotides: TGTGCCAGCAGTGACTCGATGGGGCTCACTGAAGCTTTCTTT. Amino acids: CASSDSMGLTEAFF.

In this sample, this clone turned up once. CDR3 residues: CASSTRSRELFF. CDR3 nucleotides: TGTGCCAGCAGTACTCGTTCGAGGGAGCTGTTTTTT. The V call is TRBV6-5, the J call TRBJ2-2; D unresolved. Trimming stripped 5 bases from V and 9 bases from J, with 10 bases between. Germline-derived CDR1 and CDR2 are MNHEY and SVGAGI. CDR3 length: 12 amino acids.

The rearrangement links TRBV6-6 to TRBJ2-7, with TRBD2 matching over 8 bases. In germline, CDR1 is MNHNY, CDR2 SVGAGI (reference sequence). The CDR3 is 11 amino acids. Trimming at V came to 10 bases and at J to 6 bases, leaving 5 bases not matched to a gene. This CDR3 reads CATSSGGEQYF. Written as DNA, the CDR3 is TGTGCCACCTCCAGCGGGGGCGAGCAGTACTTC.

This clone was seen just once. Other nucleotide sequences from this sample produce the same CDR3. The chain employs TRBV4-2 and TRBJ1-1, with 9 bases that match TRBD1. Germline assignment: CDR1 LGHNA and CDR2 YNFKEQ. V was pared by 1 base and J by 5 bases, with 2 bases of the junction left unmatched. The CDR3 loop spans 14 amino acids. CDR3: CASSQGDRATEAFF. Written as DNA, the CDR3 is TGTGCCAGCAGCCAAGGGGACAGGGCGACTGAAGCTTTCTTT.

This clone has a handful of counts. V and J are TRBV5-4 and TRBJ2-2; 10 bases align to TRBD2. The CDR3 runs to 15 residues. Germline V gene sequence: CDR1 SGHNT, CDR2 YYREEE (reference sequence). Germline trimming cut 4 bases from V and 6 bases from J; bases unmatched to any gene: 6. This CDR3 is CASSPVGTSAGELFF. The CDR3 DNA reads TGTGCCAGCAGCCCCGTTGGGACTAGCGCCGGGGAGCTGTTTTTT.